This T cell receptor (beta chain) was captured by sequencing in a study of Ad26.COV2.S vaccination and SARS-CoV-2 variants. Profiled with immunoSEQ multiplex PCR; TCRdb holds only in-frame clones, not every one. The sample has roughly 420,000 clones; 70% to 90% are singletons. Treatment denoted: around 19 received Ad26.COV2.S at low or high dose, single or two shots; 5 received placebo; per-sample allocation not given. Sample collection was performed on day 63 after the first vaccine or placebo injection. The donor was a Boston adult aged 18-55 years. Looked up from germline, CDR1 is SGHRS and CDR2 is YFSETQ. V was cut by 0 bases and J by 3 bases, with 9 bases left in between. CDR3 length: 14 amino acids.

This receptor was taken from a person aged 18-60 years who received the Ad26.COV2.S COVID-19 vaccine or a placebo. The input for sequencing was peripheral blood, taken in a trial of Ad26.COV2.S vaccine versus placebo. The V gene is TRBV5-1, the J gene TRBJ2-5; D gene uncertain. In nucleotides, the CDR3 is TGCGCCAGCAGCTTGGGATGGAAGGAAGAGACCCAGTACTTC. It translates to CASSLGWKEETQYF. The full variable domain, its missing parts supplied by reference TRBV5-1 and TRBJ2-5, is KAGVTQTPRYLIKTRGQQVTLSCSPISGHRSVSWYQQTPGQGLQFLFEYFSETQRNKGNFPGRFSGRQFSNSRSEMNVSTLELGDSALYLCASSLGWKEETQYFGPGTRLLVL.